These 9 T cell receptor beta chains were sequenced from one sample in a study of cytomegalovirus exposure and HLA in healthy donors. The PCR made use of 60 Vbeta and 13 Jbeta primers. Assay: immunoSEQ multiplex PCR; the TCRdb copy retains only in-frame clones and omits some. The sample holds around 190,000 clones, 87% seen once. The sample consisted of PBMCs. Every receptor here comes from a boy between 2 and 10 years old in good health and CMV-seronegative.

The chain links TRBV5-1 to TRBJ2-2; 10 nucleotides match TRBD1. CDR3 length: 17 amino acids. Germline CDR1 reads SGHRS; CDR2 reads YFSETQ. V gave up 4 bases and J gave up 0 bases; unmatched junction bases: 6. Here the CDR3 reads CASSIGTGATNTGELFF. CDR3 DNA: TGCGCCAGCAGCATAGGGACAGGGGCGACGAACACCGGGGAGCTGTTTTTT.

The rearrangement uses TRBV25-1 and TRBJ2-5; D call uncertain. CDR1 is MGHDK, CDR2 SYGVNS, per germline. This CDR3 has 14 residues. The V gene lost 3 bases and the J gene lost 9 bases, with 17 bases spanning the gap. The CDR3 sequence is CASSEVHPASAQYF. The CDR3 bases are TGTGCCAGCAGTGAGGTACACCCAGCCAGCGCCCAGTACTTC.

This chain joins TRBV7-6 and TRBJ2-3, with TRBD2 matching over 12 bases. CDR1 and CDR2 from the germline V gene are SGHVS and FNYEAQ. This CDR3 contains 15 residues. With 5 bases clipped from V and 4 bases from J, the junction kept 4 bases outside the gene matches. The CDR3 protein is CASSQLAGGSDTQYF. The CDR3 DNA is TGTGCCAGCAGCCAACTAGCGGGGGGATCAGATACGCAGTATTTT.

The J gene is TRBJ2-7, the V gene TRBV4-1; no firm D call. Germline-derived CDR1 and CDR2 are MGHRA and YSYEKL. The V end lost 0 bases, the J end lost 3 bases, and 9 bases lay between the germline ends. The CDR3 consists of 14 residues. The CDR3 sequence is CASSQDPRNYEQYF. CDR3 coding DNA: TGCGCCAGCAGCCAAGACCCCAGAAACTACGAGCAGTACTTC.

The rearrangement links TRBV5-6 to TRBJ1-6; 8 positions agree with TRBD1. Germline V gives CDR1 SGHDT, CDR2 YYEEEE. The CDR3 runs 14 residues. The V segment lost 4 bases and the J segment 12 bases; nucleotides outside the gene matches: 9. In DNA form, the CDR3 reads TGTGCCAGCAGCCAAGGGACAGGAGGCCGACCCCTCCACTTT. Translating gives CASSQGTGGRPLHF.

The CDR3 is CASSRTSFVNEQFF. DNA of the CDR3: TGTGCCAGCAGCCGTACATCTTTTGTGAATGAGCAGTTCTTC. The rearrangement joins TRBV7-3 to TRBJ2-1; D remains ambiguous. The CDR3 is made up of 14 amino acids. CDR1 is SGHTA, CDR2 FQGTGA, per germline. The germline V and J ends were trimmed by 5 bases and 7 bases, with 15 bases remaining between them.

This clone was recorded a few times. The rearrangement joins TRBV9 to TRBJ2-7; TRBD2 matches 8 bases. Germline V CDR1 and CDR2: SGDLS, YYNGEE. This CDR3 region has 15 residues. The V gene end was trimmed by 4 bases and the J gene end by 0 bases; junction bases not matched to a gene: 6. CDR3 coding DNA: TGTGCCAGCAGCCCCGGGGCGGGAGGCTCCTACGAGCAGTACTTC. The encoded protein is CASSPGAGGSYEQYF.

The genes are TRBV2 and TRBJ1-1; D unclear. This CDR3 region has 14 residues. The V gene lost 0 bases and the J gene lost 1 base, with 6 bases spanning the gap. Germline lookup yields CDR1 SNHLY and CDR2 FYNNEI. The CDR3 nucleotides read TGTGCCAGCAGTGAAGCCCGAGGGAACACTGAAGCTTTCTTT. Its protein product is CASSEARGNTEAFF.

The chain recombines TRBV28 with TRBJ2-5, with 8 positions matching TRBD2. Losses at the gene ends were 7 bases for V and 5 bases for J; bases not matched to a gene: 27. In germline, CDR1 is MDHEN, CDR2 SYDVKM. This CDR3 has 20 residues. This CDR3 is CASNRYPRTSKAFGGETQYF. As DNA, the CDR3 is TGTGCCAGCAATAGGTACCCGCGGACTAGCAAAGCTTTCGGCGGGGAGACCCAGTACTTC.